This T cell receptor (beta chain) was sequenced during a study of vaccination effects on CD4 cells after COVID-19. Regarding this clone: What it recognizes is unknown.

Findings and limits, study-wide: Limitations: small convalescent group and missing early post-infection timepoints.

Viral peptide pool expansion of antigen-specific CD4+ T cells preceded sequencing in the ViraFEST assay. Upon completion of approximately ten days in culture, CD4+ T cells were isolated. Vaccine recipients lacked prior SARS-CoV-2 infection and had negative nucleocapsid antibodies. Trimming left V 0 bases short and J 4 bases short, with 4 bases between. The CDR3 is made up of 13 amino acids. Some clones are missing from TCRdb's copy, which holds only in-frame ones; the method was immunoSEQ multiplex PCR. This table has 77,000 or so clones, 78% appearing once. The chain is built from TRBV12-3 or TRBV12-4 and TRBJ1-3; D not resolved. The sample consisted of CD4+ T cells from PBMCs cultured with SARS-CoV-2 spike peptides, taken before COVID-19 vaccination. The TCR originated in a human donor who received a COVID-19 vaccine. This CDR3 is CASSLAQGNTIYF. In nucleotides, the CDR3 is TGTGCCAGCAGTTTAGCCCAAGGAAACACCATATATTTT.